The 22 T cell receptor beta chains presented below share a single source sample, sequenced in a study of blood T cell repertoires in COVID-19. TCRdb keeps only in-frame clones here, not all; method: immunoSEQ multiplex PCR. The sample holds tens of thousands of clones, roughly nine tenths seen once. The source material was peripheral blood. The receptors come from a human donor in a cohort sampled during active COVID-19.

The V and J genes are TRBV5-1 and TRBJ2-2; 13 nucleotides match TRBD2. Germline CDR1 SGHRS, CDR2 YFSETQ. The CDR3 has 16 residues. V was pared by 3 bases and J by 5 bases, with 4 bases of the junction left unmatched. CDR3: CASSSMGLAGTGELFF. The CDR3 DNA is TGCGCCAGCAGCTCGATGGGACTAGCGGGGACCGGGGAGCTGTTTTTT.

V and J are TRBV3-1 (or the pseudogene TRBV3-2) and TRBJ1-5; 9 nucleotides align to TRBD1. Trimming cost V 10 bases and J 6 bases; bases outside gene matches: 13. The CDR3 runs 15 residues. The V gene's germline CDR1 is LGHDT and CDR2 YNNKEL (reference sequence). CDR3: CAILDTGGAFQPQHF. For the CDR3, the DNA is TGTGCCATCCTCGACACAGGGGGCGCGTTTCAGCCCCAGCATTTT.

The V gene is TRBV14, the J gene TRBJ1-6; no reliable D call. The ends were cut back, 5 bases at V and 5 bases at J, with 7 bases in the middle. Germline V gene sequence: CDR1 SGHDN, CDR2 FVKESK. CDR3 length: 13 amino acids. CDR3 in DNA: TGTGCCAGCAGCGAACAGCATAATTCACCCCTCCACTTT. It encodes CASSEQHNSPLHF.

The J gene is TRBJ1-1, the V gene TRBV11-2, with D possibly matching TRBD1 (6 bases). V was pared by 6 bases and J by 1 base, with 6 bases between. The CDR3 runs 12 residues. Per the germline V gene, CDR1 is SGHAT and CDR2 is FQNNGV. CDR3: CASRQGNTEAFF. CDR3 DNA sequence: TGTGCCAGCAGACAGGGGAACACTGAAGCTTTCTTT.

The CDR3 DNA is TGTGCCAGTAGTCCGGGGACAGACTCCTATAATTCACCCCTCCACTTT. It is translated as CASSPGTDSYNSPLHF. The chain uses TRBV19 and TRBJ1-6; 7 positions agree with TRBD1. The CDR3 consists of 16 residues. After removal of 5 bases from V and 0 bases from J, the junction contained 4 bases not matched to a gene. Germline lookup yields CDR1 LNHDA and CDR2 SQIVND (reference sequence).

The rearrangement uses TRBV29-1 and TRBJ2-5; perhaps TRBD1 as D (5 bases). The CDR3 runs to 12 residues. The germline gives CDR1 SQVTM, CDR2 ANQGSEA. V gave up 5 bases and J gave up 2 bases, with 9 bases separating them. This CDR3 reads CSVKGNQETQYF. In DNA, the CDR3 is TGCAGCGTTAAGGGGAATCAAGAGACCCAGTACTTC.

The chain carries TRBV18 and TRBJ1-5; D remains ambiguous. CDR1 and CDR2 from the germline V gene are KGHSH and LQKENI. The CDR3 loop spans 15 amino acids. Deletions cut 6 bases from V and 3 bases from J, with 15 bases between. CDR3 amino acids: CASSLRRSDNQPQHF. The DNA of the CDR3 is TGTGCCAGCTCTCTGAGGAGAAGCGACAATCAGCCCCAGCATTTT.

The rearrangement joins TRBV5-4 to TRBJ2-3; 12 bases are a match to TRBD2. The CDR3 has 16 residues. Germline-derived CDR1 and CDR2 are SGHNT and YYREEE (reference sequence). V was clipped by 1 base and J by 2 bases; unmatched bases: 2. The CDR3: CASSLRLAGDTDTQYF. As DNA, the CDR3 is TGTGCCAGCAGCTTGCGACTAGCGGGGGACACAGATACGCAGTATTTT.

The rearrangement links TRBV7-9 to TRBJ1-1; D uncertain. Germline V gives CDR1 SEHNR, CDR2 FQNEAQ (reference sequence). V lost 1 base to trimming and J lost 7 bases, with 16 bases between them. The CDR3 has 15 amino acids. The CDR3 here is CASSLDGVGSSEAFF. For the CDR3, the DNA is TGTGCCAGCAGCTTAGATGGAGTGGGTAGTAGTGAAGCTTTCTTT. The entire variable domain, with the rest obtained from reference TRBV7-9 and TRBJ1-1, is as follows: DTGVSQNPRHKITKRGQNVTFRCDPISEHNRLYWYRQTLGQGPEFLTYFQNEAQLEKSRLLSDRFSAERPKGSFSTLEIQRTEQGDSAMYLCASSLDGVGSSEAFFGQGTRLTVV.

This clone has a handful of counts. The rearrangement uses TRBV7-6 and TRBJ2-2, with 9 bases that match TRBD2. The CDR3 loop spans 16 amino acids. With V trimmed by 5 bases and J by 1 base, 5 bases remained unmatched. Germline CDR1 is SGHVS and CDR2 is FNYEAQ. CDR3 sequence: CASSPRLAVNTGELFF. The CDR3 coding sequence is TGTGCCAGCAGCCCGCGACTAGCGGTGAACACCGGGGAGCTGTTTTTT.

The CDR3 loop is CASRETAYNEQFF. The CDR3 nucleotides read TGTGCCAGTAGGGAGACAGCCTACAATGAGCAGTTCTTC. The chain uses TRBV19 and TRBJ2-1, with D possibly being TRBD1 (5 bases). The CDR3 runs 13 residues. Per the germline V gene, CDR1 is LNHDA and CDR2 is SQIVND (reference sequence). Trimming shortened V by 6 bases and J by 2 bases, and 8 bases separated the two germline ends. The variable domain in full, completed from reference TRBV19 and TRBJ2-1, reads DGGITQSPKYLFRKEGQNVTLSCEQNLNHDAMYWYRQDPGQGLRLIYYSQIVNDFQKGDIAEGYSVSREKKESFPLTVTSAQKNPTAFYLCASRETAYNEQFFGPGTRLTVL.

The gene calls are TRBV6-4 and TRBJ1-1; TRBD1 agrees at 9 bases. CDR3 size: 15 residues. CDR1 MRHNA and CDR2 SNTAGT come from the germline V gene. The ends lost 9 bases at V and 2 bases at J; junction bases unmatched: 10. The CDR3 here is CARIPDRGSNTEAFF. The CDR3 region has the DNA TGTGCCAGAATCCCTGACAGGGGGAGTAACACTGAAGCTTTCTTT.

The chain has TRBV4-3 and TRBJ2-3; D is undetermined. The CDR3 spans 15 residues. Germline V CDR1 and CDR2: LGHNA, YSLEER. Trimming took off 0 bases at V and 2 bases at J, with 9 bases between the two ends. CDR3 sequence (DNA): TGCGCCAGCAGCCAAGATCTAGGTGACACAGATACGCAGTATTTT. It specifies CASSQDLGDTDTQYF.

V gene TRBV28 combines with J gene TRBJ1-5, with D possibly TRBD1 on 6 matching bases. Germline lookup yields CDR1 MDHEN and CDR2 SYDVKM. The V gene lost 4 bases and the J gene lost 2 bases, with 15 bases spanning the gap. CDR3 length: 16 amino acids. CDR3 nucleotide sequence: TGTGCCAGCAGTTCCACAGGGACCATGGGCAATCAGCCCCAGCATTTT. Translating gives CASSSTGTMGNQPQHF.

The CDR3 DNA reads TGTGCCACCATACAAGTTGAGGGACAGGGCGGCACTGAAGCTTTCTTT. It yields the protein CATIQVEGQGGTEAFF. The chain recombines TRBV10-3 with TRBJ1-1; 9 nucleotides match TRBD1. The CDR3 is 16 residues long. The germline V gene encodes CDR1 ENHRY and CDR2 SYGVKD. Germline trimming cut 10 bases from V and 4 bases from J; bases unmatched to any gene: 16.

The chain recombines TRBV10-3 with TRBJ1-2; possible D gene TRBD1, 5 bases. The CDR3 is made up of 13 amino acids. V lost 11 bases, J lost 5 bases, and 18 bases lay in between. CDR1 and CDR2 from the germline V gene are ENHRY and SYGVKD. This CDR3 reads CASGSTGAYGYTF. The CDR3 DNA follows: TGTGCCTCCGGCTCCACAGGAGCTTATGGCTACACCTTC.

The J gene is TRBJ1-5, the V gene TRBV7-8, with D maybe TRBD1 (5 bases). The CDR3 loop spans 16 amino acids. CDR1 and CDR2 (germline): SGHVS, FQNEAQ. The germline V and J ends were trimmed by 1 base and 0 bases, with 10 bases remaining between them. The CDR3 DNA reads as TGTGCCAGCAGCTTAGGCGGGGGTTATAGCAATCAGCCCCAGCATTTT. It specifies CASSLGGGYSNQPQHF.

This clone was seen a single time. J is TRBJ1-3 and V is TRBV15; TRBD1 agrees at 7 bases. This CDR3 comprises 17 residues. V was pared by 0 bases and J by 1 base, with 6 bases of the junction left unmatched. Looked up from germline, CDR1 is LNHNV and CDR2 is YYDKDF (reference sequence). Here the CDR3 reads CATSRDPTGISGNTIYF. CDR3 DNA sequence: TGTGCCACCAGCAGAGATCCGACAGGGATTTCTGGAAACACCATATATTTT.

The chain couples TRBV4-3 to TRBJ1-5; D gene unclear. The CDR3 is made up of 13 amino acids. From germline, CDR1 is LGHNA and CDR2 YSLEER. Trimming left V 2 bases short and J 7 bases short, with 9 bases between. The chain's CDR3 is CASSQLAGQPQHF. The CDR3 nucleotides read TGCGCCAGCAGCCAACTAGCGGGGCAGCCCCAGCATTTT.

This clone appeared a single time. This chain links TRBV4-3 with TRBJ2-3, with D uncertain. Germline V gene data show CDR1 as LGHNA and CDR2 as YSLEER. V lost 4 bases and J 6 bases, leaving 11 bases between the germline ends. The CDR3 length is 13 residues. The CDR3 DNA reads TGCGCCAGCAGCCTTAGCCTTAGGGATACGCAGTATTTT. Residues: CASSLSLRDTQYF.

The chain recombines TRBV5-1 with TRBJ1-2, with a possible D match to TRBD1 (5 bases). Trimming removed 4 bases from V and 5 bases from J, with 18 bases in between. This CDR3 spans 15 amino acids. CDR1 and CDR2 (germline): SGHRS, YFSETQ. The CDR3 is CASSPGGGRGYGYTF. CDR3 DNA sequence: TGCGCCAGCAGCCCTGGGGGGGGACGAGGATATGGCTACACCTTC. Full variable domain (rest looked up from reference TRBV5-1 and TRBJ1-2): KAGVTQTPRYLIKTRGQQVTLSCSPISGHRSVSWYQQTPGQGLQFLFEYFSETQRNKGNFPGRFSGRQFSNSRSEMNVSTLELGDSALYLCASSPGGGRGYGYTFGSGTRLTVV.

CDR3 in amino acids: CASSYSGREAFF. CDR3 coding DNA: TGTGCCAGCAGTTACTCGGGCAGGGAAGCTTTCTTT. The chain couples TRBV6-6 to TRBJ1-1; unclear D gene. The CDR3 covers 12 residues. V was pared by 0 bases and J by 8 bases, with 7 bases between. CDR1 and CDR2 (germline): MNHNY, SVGAGI (reference sequence).